This T cell receptor beta chain derives from a study of sequential checkpoint blockade in melanoma. Study background: Patients were randomized 1:1 to nivolumab-then-ipilimumab or ipilimumab-then-nivolumab first-line. Maintenance nivolumab came after either treatment sequence.

Repertoires were generated with immunoSEQ multiplex PCR, while TCRdb's copy carries only in-frame clones and drops some. Among thousands of clones, 60% to 75% were seen once, and the ten largest hold about a quarter. The sample's treatment: randomized to nivolumab then ipilimumab (arm A) or the reverse (arm B). Patients had received no earlier DNA-damaging chemotherapy. PBMC sorting kept live CD3+CD8+ cells without CD19 or CD56. V trimming: 5 bases; J trimming: 2 bases; junction bases outside the gene matches: 6. The CDR3 is 14 amino acids. The germline V gene encodes CDR1 LNHDA and CDR2 SQIVND (reference sequence).

The specimen comprised CD8+ T cells sorted from blood (inferred from file names), sampled from a patient given nivolumab and ipilimumab in sequence. The sequence was obtained from a human donor with melanoma. J is TRBJ2-7 and V is TRBV19, with 7 bases that match TRBD2. CDR3 nucleotide sequence: TGTGCCAGTAGTCCGTGGGGGGGGACCTACGAGCAGTACTTC. This translates into CASSPWGGTYEQYF.